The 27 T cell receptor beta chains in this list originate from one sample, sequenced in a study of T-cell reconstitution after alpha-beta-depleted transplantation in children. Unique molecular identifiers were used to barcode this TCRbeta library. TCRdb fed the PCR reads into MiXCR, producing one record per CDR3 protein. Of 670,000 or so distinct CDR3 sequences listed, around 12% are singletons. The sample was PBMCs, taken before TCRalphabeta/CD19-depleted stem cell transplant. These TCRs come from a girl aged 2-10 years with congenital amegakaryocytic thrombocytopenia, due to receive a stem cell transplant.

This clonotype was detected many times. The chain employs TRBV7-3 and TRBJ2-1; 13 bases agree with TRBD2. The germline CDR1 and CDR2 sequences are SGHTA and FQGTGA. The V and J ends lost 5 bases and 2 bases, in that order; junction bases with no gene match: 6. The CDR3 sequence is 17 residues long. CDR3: CASSPRLAGGPYNEQFF. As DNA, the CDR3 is TGTGCCAGCAGCCCACGACTAGCGGGAGGACCCTACAATGAGCAGTTCTTC.

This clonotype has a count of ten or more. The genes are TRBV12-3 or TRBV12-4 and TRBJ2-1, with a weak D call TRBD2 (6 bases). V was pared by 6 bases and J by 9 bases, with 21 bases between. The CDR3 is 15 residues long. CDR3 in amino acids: CASRPRASVDGEQFF. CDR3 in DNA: TGTGCCAGCAGACCTCGGGCTAGCGTAGATGGTGAGCAGTTCTTC.

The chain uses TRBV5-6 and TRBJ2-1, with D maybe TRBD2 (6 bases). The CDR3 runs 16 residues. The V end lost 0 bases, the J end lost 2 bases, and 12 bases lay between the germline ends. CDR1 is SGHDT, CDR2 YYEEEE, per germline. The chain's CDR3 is CASSLGRERTYNEQFF. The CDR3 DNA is TGTGCCAGCAGCTTGGGGAGGGAGCGGACCTACAATGAGCAGTTCTTC.

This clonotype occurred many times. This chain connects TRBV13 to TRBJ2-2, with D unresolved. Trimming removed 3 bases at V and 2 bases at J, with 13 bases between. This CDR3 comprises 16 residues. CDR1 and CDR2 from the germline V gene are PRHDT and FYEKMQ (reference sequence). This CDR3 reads CASSFPGGANTGELFF. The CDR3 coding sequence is TGTGCCAGCAGCTTCCCTGGCGGAGCTAACACCGGGGAGCTGTTTTTT.

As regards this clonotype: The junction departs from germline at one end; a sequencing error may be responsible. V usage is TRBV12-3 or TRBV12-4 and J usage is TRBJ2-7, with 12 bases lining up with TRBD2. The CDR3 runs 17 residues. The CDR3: CASSPGRLAGVPHEQHF. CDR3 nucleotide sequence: TGTGCCAGCAGCCCTGGGAGACTAGCGGGAGTTCCCCACGAGCAGCACTTC.

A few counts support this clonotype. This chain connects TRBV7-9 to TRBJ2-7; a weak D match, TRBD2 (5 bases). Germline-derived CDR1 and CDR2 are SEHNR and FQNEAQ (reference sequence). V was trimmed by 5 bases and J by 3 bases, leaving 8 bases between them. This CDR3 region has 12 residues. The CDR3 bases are TGTGCCAGCAGCGCCGGGGACTACGAGCAGTACTTC. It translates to CASSAGDYEQYF.

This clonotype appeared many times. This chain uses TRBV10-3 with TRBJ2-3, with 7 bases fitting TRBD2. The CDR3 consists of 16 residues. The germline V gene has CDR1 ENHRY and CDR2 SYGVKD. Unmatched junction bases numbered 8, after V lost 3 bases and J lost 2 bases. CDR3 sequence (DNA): TGTGCCATCAGTGATGCGCTCCGGGAGGTCACAGATACGCAGTATTTT. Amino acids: CAISDALREVTDTQYF.

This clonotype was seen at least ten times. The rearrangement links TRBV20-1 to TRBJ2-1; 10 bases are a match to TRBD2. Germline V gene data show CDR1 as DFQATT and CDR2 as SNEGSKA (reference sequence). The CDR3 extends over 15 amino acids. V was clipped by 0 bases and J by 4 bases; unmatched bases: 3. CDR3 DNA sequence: TGCAGTGCTAGAGACCCTAGCGGGGGATACAATGAGCAGTTCTTC. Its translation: CSARDPSGGYNEQFF.

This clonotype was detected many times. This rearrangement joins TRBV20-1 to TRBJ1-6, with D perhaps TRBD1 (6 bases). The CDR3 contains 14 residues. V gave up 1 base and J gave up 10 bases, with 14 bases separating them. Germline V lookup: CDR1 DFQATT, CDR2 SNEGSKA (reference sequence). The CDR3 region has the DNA TGCAGTGCTAGAGTGGGGGGCGGAGGATCACCCCTCCACTTT. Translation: CSARVGGGGSPLHF.

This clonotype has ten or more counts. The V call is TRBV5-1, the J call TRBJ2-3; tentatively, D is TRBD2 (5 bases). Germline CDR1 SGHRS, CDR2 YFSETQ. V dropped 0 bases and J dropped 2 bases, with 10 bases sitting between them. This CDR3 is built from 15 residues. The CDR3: CASSLGGYPTDTQYF. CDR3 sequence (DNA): TGCGCCAGCAGCTTGGGCGGGTATCCCACAGATACGCAGTATTTT.

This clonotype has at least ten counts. The CDR3 spells CASSLTLSSYNEQFF. CDR3 in DNA: TGCGCCAGCAGCTTAACACTTAGCTCCTACAATGAGCAGTTCTTC. This chain connects TRBV5-1 to TRBJ2-1, with D unclear. V shed 2 bases and J shed 0 bases, with 9 bases lying between them. In germline, CDR1 is SGHRS, CDR2 YFSETQ. The CDR3 is 15 amino acids.

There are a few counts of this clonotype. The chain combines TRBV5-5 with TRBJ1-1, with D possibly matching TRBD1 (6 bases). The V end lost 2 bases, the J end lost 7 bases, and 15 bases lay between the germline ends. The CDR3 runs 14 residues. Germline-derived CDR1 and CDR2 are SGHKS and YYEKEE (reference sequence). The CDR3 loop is CASSFGGHDNEAFF. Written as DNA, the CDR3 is TGTGCCAGCAGCTTTGGGGGGCACGATAATGAAGCTTTCTTT.

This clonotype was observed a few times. The CDR3 protein is CASSESGTAGAYEQYF. For the CDR3, the DNA is TGTGCCAGCAGTGAGTCAGGCACCGCGGGAGCCTACGAGCAGTACTTC. This rearrangement joins TRBV2 to TRBJ2-7; 7 nucleotides line up with TRBD2. J gave up 2 bases and V 3 bases, and 10 bases lay outside the gene matches. Germline lookup yields CDR1 SNHLY and CDR2 FYNNEI. The CDR3 has 16 amino acids.

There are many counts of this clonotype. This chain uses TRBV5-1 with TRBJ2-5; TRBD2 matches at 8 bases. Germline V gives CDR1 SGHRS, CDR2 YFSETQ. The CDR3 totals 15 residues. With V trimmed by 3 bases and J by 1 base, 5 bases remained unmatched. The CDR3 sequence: CASSSSLAAQETQYF. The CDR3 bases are TGCGCCAGCAGCTCATCACTAGCGGCCCAAGAGACCCAGTACTTC.

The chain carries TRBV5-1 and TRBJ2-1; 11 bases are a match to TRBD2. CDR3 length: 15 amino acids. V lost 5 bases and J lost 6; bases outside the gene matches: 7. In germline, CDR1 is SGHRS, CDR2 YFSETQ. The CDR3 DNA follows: TGCGCCAGCAGGGAATTAGCGGGAGGGGGCAATGAGCAGTTCTTC. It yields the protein CASRELAGGGNEQFF.

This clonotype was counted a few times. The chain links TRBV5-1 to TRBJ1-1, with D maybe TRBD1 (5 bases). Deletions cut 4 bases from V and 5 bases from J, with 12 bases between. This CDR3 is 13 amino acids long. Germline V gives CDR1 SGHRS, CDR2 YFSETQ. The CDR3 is CASSGDWGTEAFF. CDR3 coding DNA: TGCGCCAGCAGCGGGGACTGGGGGACTGAAGCTTTCTTT.

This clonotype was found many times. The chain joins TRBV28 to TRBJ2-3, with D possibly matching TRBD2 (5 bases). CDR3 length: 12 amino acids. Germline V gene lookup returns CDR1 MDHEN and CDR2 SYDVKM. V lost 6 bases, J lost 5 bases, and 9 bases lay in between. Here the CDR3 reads CASSTLGDTQYF. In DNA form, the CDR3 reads TGTGCCAGCAGCACACTAGGAGATACGCAGTATTTT.

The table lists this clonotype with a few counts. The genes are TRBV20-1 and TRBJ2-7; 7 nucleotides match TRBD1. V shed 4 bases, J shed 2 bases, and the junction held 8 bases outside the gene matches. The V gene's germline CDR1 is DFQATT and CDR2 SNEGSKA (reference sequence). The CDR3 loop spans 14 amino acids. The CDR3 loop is CSATKGALTYEQYF. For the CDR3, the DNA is TGCAGTGCTACGAAGGGGGCCCTTACCTACGAGCAGTACTTC.

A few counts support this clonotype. CDR3 in amino acids: CASSQVGREPMNTEAFF. Written as DNA, the CDR3 is TGTGCCAGCAGCCAAGTGGGCAGGGAACCGATGAACACTGAAGCTTTCTTT. The V call is TRBV7-8, the J call TRBJ1-1, with TRBD1 as a possible D gene (5 bases). Germline CDR1 and CDR2: SGHVS and FQNEAQ. The CDR3 covers 17 residues. Trimming stripped 5 bases from V and 0 bases from J, with 19 bases between.

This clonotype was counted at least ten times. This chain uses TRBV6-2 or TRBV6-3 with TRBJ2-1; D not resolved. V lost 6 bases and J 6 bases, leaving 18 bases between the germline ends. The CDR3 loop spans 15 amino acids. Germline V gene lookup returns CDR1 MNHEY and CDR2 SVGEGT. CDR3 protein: CASSPLWASRNEQFF. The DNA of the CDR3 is TGTGCCAGCAGCCCCTTGTGGGCTAGTCGCAATGAGCAGTTCTTC.

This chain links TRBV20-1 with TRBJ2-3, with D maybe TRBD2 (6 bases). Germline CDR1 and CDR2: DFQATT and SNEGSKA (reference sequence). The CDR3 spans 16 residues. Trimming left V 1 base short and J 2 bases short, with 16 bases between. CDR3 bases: TGCAGTGCTAGAGGGGCTAGCGTAAGGATCACAGATACGCAGTATTTT. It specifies CSARGASVRITDTQYF.

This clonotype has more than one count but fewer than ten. The CDR3 nucleotides are TGTGCTAGTGGTTTGGAAAGCAGAAGCCCCAAGAGAGATGAAAAACTGTTTTTT. It translates to CASGLESRSPKRDEKLFF. The chain uses TRBV12-5 and TRBJ1-4, with D hard to call. The germline gives CDR1 LGHNT, CDR2 FRNRAP. Trimming cost V 1 base and J 6 bases, with 21 bases left between them. The CDR3 extends over 18 amino acids.

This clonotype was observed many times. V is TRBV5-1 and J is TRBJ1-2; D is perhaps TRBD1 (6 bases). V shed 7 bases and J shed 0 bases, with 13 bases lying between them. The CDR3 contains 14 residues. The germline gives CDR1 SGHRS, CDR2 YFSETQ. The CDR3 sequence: CASGGPTANYGYTF. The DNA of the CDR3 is TGCGCCAGCGGGGGGCCCACAGCTAACTATGGCTACACCTTC.

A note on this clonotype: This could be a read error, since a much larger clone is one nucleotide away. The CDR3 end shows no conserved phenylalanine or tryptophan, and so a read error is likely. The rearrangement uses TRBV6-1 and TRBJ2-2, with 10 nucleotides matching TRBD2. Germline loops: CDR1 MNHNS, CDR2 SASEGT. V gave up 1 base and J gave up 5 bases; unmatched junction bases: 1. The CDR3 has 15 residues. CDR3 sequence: CASSEVAGGTGELFY. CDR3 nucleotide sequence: TGTGCCAGCAGTGAAGTAGCGGGAGGTACCGGGGAGCTGTTTTAT.

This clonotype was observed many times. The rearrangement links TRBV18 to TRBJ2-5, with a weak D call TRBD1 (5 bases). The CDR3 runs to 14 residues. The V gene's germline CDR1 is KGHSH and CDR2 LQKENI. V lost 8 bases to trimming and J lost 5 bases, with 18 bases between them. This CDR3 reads CASTTLKGYETQYF. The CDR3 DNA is TGTGCCAGCACCACCCTGAAGGGGTACGAGACCCAGTACTTC.

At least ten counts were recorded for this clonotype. The CDR3 region is CATSDLASGTGDTDTQYF. The CDR3 coding sequence is TGTGCCACCAGTGATTTGGCTAGCGGGACGGGGGACACAGATACGCAGTATTTT. The chain is built from TRBV24-1 and TRBJ2-3; 9 nucleotides line up with TRBD2. The V and J ends lost 0 bases and 2 bases, in that order; junction bases with no gene match: 8. There are 18 residues in the CDR3. CDR1 and CDR2 (germline): KGHDR, SFDVKD.

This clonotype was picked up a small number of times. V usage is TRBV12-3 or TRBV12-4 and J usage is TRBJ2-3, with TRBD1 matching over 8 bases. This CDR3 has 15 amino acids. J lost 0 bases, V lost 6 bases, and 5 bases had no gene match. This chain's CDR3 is CASSHRDRSTDTQYF. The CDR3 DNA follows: TGTGCCAGCAGCCACCGGGACAGGAGCACAGATACGCAGTATTTT.